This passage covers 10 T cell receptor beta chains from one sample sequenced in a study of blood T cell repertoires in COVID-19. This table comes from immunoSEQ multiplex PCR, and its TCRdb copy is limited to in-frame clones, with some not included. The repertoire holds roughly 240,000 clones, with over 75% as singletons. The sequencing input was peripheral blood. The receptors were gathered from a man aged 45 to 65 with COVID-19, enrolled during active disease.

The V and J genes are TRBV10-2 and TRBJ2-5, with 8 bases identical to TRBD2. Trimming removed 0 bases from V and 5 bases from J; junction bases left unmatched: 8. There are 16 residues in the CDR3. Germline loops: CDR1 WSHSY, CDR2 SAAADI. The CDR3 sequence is CASSESGGLGSETQYF. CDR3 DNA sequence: TGCGCCAGCAGTGAGTCTGGGGGACTAGGGTCGGAGACCCAGTACTTC.

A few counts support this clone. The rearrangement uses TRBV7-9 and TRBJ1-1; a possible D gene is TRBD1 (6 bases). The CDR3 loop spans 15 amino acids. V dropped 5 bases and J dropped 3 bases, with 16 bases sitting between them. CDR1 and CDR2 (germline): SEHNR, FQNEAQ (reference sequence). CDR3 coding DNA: TGTGCCAGCAGCCTACAAGGGGGAGGGGACACTGAAGCTTTCTTT. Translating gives CASSLQGGGDTEAFF.

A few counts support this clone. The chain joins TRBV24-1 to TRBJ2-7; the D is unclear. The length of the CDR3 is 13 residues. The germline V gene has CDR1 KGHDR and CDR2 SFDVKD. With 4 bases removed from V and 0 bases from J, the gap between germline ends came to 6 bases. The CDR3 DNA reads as TGTGCCACCAGTGACCCGAGCTCCTACGAGCAGTACTTC. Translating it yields CATSDPSSYEQYF.

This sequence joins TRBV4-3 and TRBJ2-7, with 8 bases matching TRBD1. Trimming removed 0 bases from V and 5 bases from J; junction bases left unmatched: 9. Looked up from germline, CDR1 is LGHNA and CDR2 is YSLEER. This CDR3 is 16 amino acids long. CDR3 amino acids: CASSQEMTGVVHEQYF. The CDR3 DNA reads TGCGCCAGCAGCCAAGAAATGACAGGGGTAGTGCACGAGCAGTACTTC.

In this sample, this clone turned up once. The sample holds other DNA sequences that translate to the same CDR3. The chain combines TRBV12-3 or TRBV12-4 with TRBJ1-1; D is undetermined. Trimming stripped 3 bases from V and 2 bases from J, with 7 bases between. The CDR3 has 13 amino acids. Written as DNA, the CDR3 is TGTGCCAGCAGTTTCGCGGTTAACACTGAAGCTTTCTTT. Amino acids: CASSFAVNTEAFF.

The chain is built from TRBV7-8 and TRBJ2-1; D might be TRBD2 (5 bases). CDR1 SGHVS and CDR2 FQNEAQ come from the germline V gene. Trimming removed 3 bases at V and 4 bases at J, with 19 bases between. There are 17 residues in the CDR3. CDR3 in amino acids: CASSLGSGFGSYNEQFF. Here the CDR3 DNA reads TGTGCCAGCAGCTTGGGAAGCGGCTTCGGATCTTACAATGAGCAGTTCTTC.

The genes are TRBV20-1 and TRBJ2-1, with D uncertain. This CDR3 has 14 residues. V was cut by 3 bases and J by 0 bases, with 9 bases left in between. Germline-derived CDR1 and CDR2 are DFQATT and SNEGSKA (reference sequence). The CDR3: CSASWQSSYNEQFF. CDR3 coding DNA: TGCAGTGCTAGTTGGCAAAGCTCCTACAATGAGCAGTTCTTC.

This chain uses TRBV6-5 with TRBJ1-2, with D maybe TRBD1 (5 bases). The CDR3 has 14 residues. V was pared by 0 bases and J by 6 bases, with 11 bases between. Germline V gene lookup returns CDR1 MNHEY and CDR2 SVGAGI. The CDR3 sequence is CASSYSVAGNGYTF. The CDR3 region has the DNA TGTGCCAGCAGTTACTCGGTGGCAGGGAATGGCTACACCTTC.

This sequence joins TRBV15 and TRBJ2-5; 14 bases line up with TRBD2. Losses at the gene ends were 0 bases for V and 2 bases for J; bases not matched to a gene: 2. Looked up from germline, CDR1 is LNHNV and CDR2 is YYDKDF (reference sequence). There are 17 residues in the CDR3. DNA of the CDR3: TGTGCCACCAGCAGAGATAGGACTAGCGGGGGGCAAGAGACCCAGTACTTC. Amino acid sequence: CATSRDRTSGGQETQYF.

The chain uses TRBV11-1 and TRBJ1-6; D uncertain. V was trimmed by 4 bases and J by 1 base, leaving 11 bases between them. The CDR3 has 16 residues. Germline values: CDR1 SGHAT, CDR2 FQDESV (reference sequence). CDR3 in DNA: TGTGCCAGCAGCTCGGGAGGGCGGTCCTATAATTCACCCCTCCACTTT. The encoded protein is CASSSGGRSYNSPLHF.